The rows below give T cell receptor beta chains drawn from one sample of a study of T-cell memory formation after mild COVID-19. Via MiXCR, TCRdb re-called the 5' RACE reads, giving one row per CDR3 protein. The data contain some 120,000 distinct CDR3 sequences, roughly 6% of them singletons. Material for sequencing was PBMCs or a T cell subset sorted from them (not recorded which). The receptors were sampled from an adult woman who had mild COVID-19 (a few samples of this study predate the infection). Cell type and time point are not known. CDR3s include the opening cysteine and the closing phenylalanine or tryptophan. A D gene is named only where the DNA matches it firmly. Only part of the rows carry a size: once, few, many, or a class if the clone is expanded.

v_gene,d_gene,j_gene,abundance,CDR3aa,CDR3nt
TRBV5-1,NA,TRBJ2-2,many,CASRRQVANTGELFF,TGCGCCAGCAGACGACAGGTCGCGAACACCGGGGAGCTGTTTTTT
TRBV6-5,TRBD1,TRBJ1-1,few,CASNSGQGAYTEAFF,TGTGCCAGCAACTCCGGACAGGGGGCCTACACTGAAGCTTTCTTT
TRBV12-3/TRBV12-4,NA,TRBJ2-5,NA,CASSLAGRKTQYF,TGTGCCAGCAGTTTAGCGGGGAGAAAGACCCAGTACTTC
TRBV6-6,TRBD1,TRBJ1-3,many,CASRGDSLSIGNTIYF,TGTGCCAGCAGAGGGGACAGCCTATCAATTGGAAACACCATATATTTT
TRBV5-1,NA,TRBJ1-2,many,CASSLEVNYGYTF,TGCGCCAGCAGCTTGGAGGTTAACTATGGCTACACCTTC
TRBV7-8,NA,TRBJ2-3,medium-sized,CASSLAHYTQYF,TGTGCCAGCAGCTTAGCGCACTACACGCAGTATTTT
TRBV10-3,NA,TRBJ2-1,many,CAISASEPGEQFF,TGTGCCATCAGTGCTTCCGAGCCGGGTGAGCAGTTCTTC
TRBV12-3/TRBV12-4,NA,TRBJ1-4,NA,CASSNSGTFDEKLFF,TGTGCCAGCAGTAACTCCGGGACCTTCGATGAAAAACTGTTTTTT
TRBV6-5,TRBD1,TRBJ1-1,few,CASSYTGDKKAFF,TGTGCCAGCAGTTACACAGGGGATAAAAAAGCTTTCTTT
TRBV30,TRBD2,TRBJ2-7,few,CAWRLAGTYEQYF,TGTGCCTGGCGACTAGCGGGGACCTACGAGCAGTACTTC